This T cell receptor (beta chain) was sequenced for a study of tumor-infiltrating lymphocytes in primary liver carcinoma. General study results and limits: Tumor region pairs shared more overlap than did tumor-adjacent and tumor-blood pairs.

The study co-extracted DNA and RNA from around 20-30 mg of unsorted bulk tissue. Patients underwent surgical resection for primary liver carcinoma. Chronic HBV infection was present, with no prior treatment. The germline V gene encodes CDR1 PRHDT and CDR2 FYEKMQ (reference sequence). The CDR3 is made up of 13 amino acids. Using a constant-region primer together with ProtoScript II reverse transcriptase, TCR beta cDNA was made from about 500 ng of total RNA. A slightly modified ARM-PCR protocol with three nested multiplex PCR rounds produced these TCR beta libraries. Researchers ran the first two PCR rounds for roughly 10 cycles each with TRBV1-TRBV30 forward primers and a C-beta reverse primer. TCRdb passed the multiplex PCR reads through MiXCR, listing each CDR3 protein once. There are 100,000 or so distinct CDR3 sequences in the sample; under 70% occur only once, and roughly 12% lies in the top ten.

Concerning this clonotype itself: The antigen is not known. A much larger clonotype is one base distant, so this may be a read error.

The rearrangement uses TRBV13 and TRBJ2-7, with TRBD2 identical over 7 bases. The sequencing input was liver tumor tissue from sampling region 2. Subset here: tumor region T2, inferior pole. The TCR was taken from a woman aged 55 to 70 with primary liver carcinoma and hepatitis B virus infection. The DNA for the CDR3 is TGTGCCAGCATCTTAGGGACTATCAACGAGCAGTACTTC. Translation gives CASILGTINEQYF.